The clone carrying this T cell receptor beta chain was seen a handful of times. The antigen is not known. Trimming removed 10 bases from V and 2 bases from J, with 8 bases in between. The CDR3 covers 12 residues. In germline, CDR1 is MNHNS, CDR2 SASEGT. The data stem from a study of T cell repertoires in cytomegalovirus infection. Looking at the study overall: Peptides in the study included HLA-C-restricted and HLA-B-restricted CMV epitopes.

The study's findings and limits: Dominating the ex vivo response were HLA-C-restricted CMV-specific TCR beta clonotypes.

MiXCR was run by TCRdb on the reads, yielding one entry per CDR3 protein. The sample lists 900,000 to 950,000 distinct CDR3 sequences, roughly 30% occurring once. This TCR came from a human donor in good health (CMV status not recorded). Some clones in this sample may be carry-over from other donors' samples. The gene calls are TRBV6-1 and TRBJ2-2; the D gene is possibly TRBD1 (5 bases). The starting material was cultured CD8+ T cells from PBMCs, obtained from culture after CMV antigen stimulation. The CDR3 DNA reads TGTGCCACGACAGTTAACACCGGGGAGCTGTTTTTT. This translates into CATTVNTGELFF.